This T cell receptor beta chain is drawn from a study of PD-1 blockade in classical Hodgkin lymphoma. Study summary: Patients got intravenous nivolumab 3 mg/kg every 2 weeks. Study-level findings and limits: The study found that TCR diversity rose significantly by C4D1 in CD4+ but not CD8+ cells.

Time point: cycle 4 day 1 (C4D1), after 5 to 7 weeks of nivolumab. Patients all relapsed after autologous stem cell transplantation, and there was variation in brentuximab vedotin exposure. Best responses included complete response and partial response; otherwise, the best response was progressive disease. The CDR3 is 15 amino acids. Germline V gene lookup returns CDR1 SGHRS and CDR2 YFSETQ. The V and J ends lost 2 bases and 6 bases respectively, with 17 bases between them. As concerns this clone: The antigen remains undetermined.

Sequenced by immunoSEQ multiplex PCR; TCRdb stores in-frame clones only, minus some. The data hold about 94,000 clones, with roughly 91% observed a single time. The chain combines TRBV5-1 with TRBJ1-1, with a possible D match to TRBD1 (5 bases). This TCR was recovered from a human donor with classical Hodgkin lymphoma. This specimen was peripheral blood mononuclear cells (PBMCs), taken before the fourth cycle of nivolumab. CDR3 nucleotide sequence: TGCGCCAGCAGCTTCGGATTCGGCCGAGGGGCTGAAGCTTTCTTT. Encoded protein: CASSFGFGRGAEAFF.